A selection of T cell receptor beta chains follows, all from one sample in a study of blood T cell repertoires in COVID-19. The assay was immunoSEQ multiplex PCR, and TCRdb's table has in-frame clones only and misses some. Of almost 250,000 clones listed, roughly 85% are singletons. Material: PBMCs or T cells enriched from blood (not recorded which). All receptors derive from a woman between 50 and 59 years old with acute COVID-19. The CDR3 runs from the conserved cysteine through the conserved F or W. A D gene is named only where the DNA matches it firmly. Size is omitted from some rows. Given values are once, few, many or a class for expanded clones.

j_gene,abundance,v_gene,d_gene,CDR3aa,CDR3nt
TRBJ2-7,NA,TRBV27,TRBD1,CASSERTGGVDEQYF,TGTGCCAGCAGTGAAAGGACAGGGGGCGTCGACGAGCAGTACTTC
TRBJ1-6,NA,TRBV7-2,TRBD1,CASSSMTGDRYINSPLHF,TGTGCCAGCAGCTCCATGACAGGGGATAGGTACATTAATTCACCCCTCCACTTT
TRBJ2-3,NA,TRBV5-6,TRBD2,CASSFRSGGDTQYF,TGTGCCAGCAGCTTCCGGAGCGGGGGTGATACGCAGTATTTT
TRBJ1-1,few,TRBV5-1,NA,CASSLVAGDTEAFF,TGCGCCAGCAGCTTGGTAGCGGGAGACACTGAAGCTTTCTTT
TRBJ1-1,once,TRBV12-3/TRBV12-4,NA,CASSLGGRTEAFF,TGTGCCAGCAGTTTGGGGGGGCGCACTGAAGCTTTCTTT
TRBJ1-4,NA,TRBV20-1,TRBD1,CSASSGQPEKLFF,TGCAGTGCTAGTTCGGGACAGCCTGAAAAACTGTTTTTT
TRBJ1-1,NA,TRBV19,NA,CASSNMGHTLNTEAFF,TGTGCCAGTAGTAATATGGGACATACACTGAACACTGAAGCTTTCTTT
TRBJ1-1,NA,TRBV6-5,TRBD1,CASSTQGAANTEAFF,TGTGCCAGCAGTACCCAGGGGGCGGCTAACACTGAAGCTTTCTTT
TRBJ2-3,NA,TRBV29-1,TRBD1,CSVYHWTGTTDTQYF,TGCAGCGTTTACCACTGGACAGGGACCACAGATACGCAGTATTTT
TRBJ1-5,NA,TRBV19,NA,CASSIATPERPQHF,TGTGCCAGTAGTATAGCCACGCCCGAGAGGCCCCAGCATTTT
TRBJ1-2,NA,TRBV6-5,NA,CASSYSQGGYGYTF,TGTGCCAGCAGTTACTCCCAGGGAGGGTATGGCTACACCTTC
TRBJ2-3,NA,TRBV6-5,TRBD1,CASSNRGTRDTQYF,TGTGCCAGCAGTAACAGGGGTACGCGAGATACGCAGTATTTT
TRBJ1-3,NA,TRBV5-1,NA,CASSLGGPVDTIYF,TGCGCCAGCAGCTTGGGGGGGCCGGTCGACACCATATATTTT
TRBJ1-1,NA,TRBV11-1,TRBD1,CASSLVTGGDTEAFF,TGTGCCAGCAGCTTAGTAACAGGGGGAGACACTGAAGCTTTCTTT
TRBJ1-2,NA,TRBV4-1,NA,CASSPTGDGYTF,TGCGCCAGCAGCCCCACAGGCGATGGCTACACCTTC
TRBJ1-1,NA,TRBV18,NA,CASSPNRVPEAFF,TGTGCCAGCTCACCAAACAGGGTACCTGAAGCTTTCTTT